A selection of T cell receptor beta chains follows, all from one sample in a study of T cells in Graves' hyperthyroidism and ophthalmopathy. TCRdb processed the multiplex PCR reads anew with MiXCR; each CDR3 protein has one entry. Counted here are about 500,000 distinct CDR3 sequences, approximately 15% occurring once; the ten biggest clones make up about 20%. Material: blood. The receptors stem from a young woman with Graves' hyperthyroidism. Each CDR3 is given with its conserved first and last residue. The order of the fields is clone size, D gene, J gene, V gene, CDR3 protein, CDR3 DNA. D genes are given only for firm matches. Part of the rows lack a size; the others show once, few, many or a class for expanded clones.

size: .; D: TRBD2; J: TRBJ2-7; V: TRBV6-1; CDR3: CASIPTSGHYEQYF; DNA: TGTGCCAGCATCCCGACTAGCGGCCACTACGAGCAGTACTTC
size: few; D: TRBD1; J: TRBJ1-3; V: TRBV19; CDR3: CASSLPGQGSSSPGNTIYF; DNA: TGTGCCAGTAGTTTACCGGGACAGGGATCATCCTCTCCTGGAAACACCATATATTTT
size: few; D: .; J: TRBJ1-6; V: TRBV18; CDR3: CASSPKDTGNSPLHF; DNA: TGTGCCAGCTCACCAAAAGATACGGGGAATTCACCCCTCCACTTT
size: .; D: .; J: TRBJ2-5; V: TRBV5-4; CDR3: CASSTGARTDQETQYF; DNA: TGTGCCAGCAGCACCGGGGCCCGCACAGACCAAGAGACCCAGTACTTC
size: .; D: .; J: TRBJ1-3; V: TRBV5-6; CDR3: CASRSVDSGNTRYF; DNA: TGTGCCAGCAGATCCGTCGACTCTGGAAACACCAGATATTTT
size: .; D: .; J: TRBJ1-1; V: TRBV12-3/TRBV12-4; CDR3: CASRGDGMNTEAFF; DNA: TGTGCCAGCAGGGGGGACGGAATGAACACTGAAGCTTTCTTT
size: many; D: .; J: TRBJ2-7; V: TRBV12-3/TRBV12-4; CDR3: CASSSRAHEQYF; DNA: TGTGCCAGCAGCTCCCGTGCACACGAGCAGTACTTC
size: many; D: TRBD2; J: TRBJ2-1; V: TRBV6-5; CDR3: CASSYVRGGGVSYNEQFF; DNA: TGTGCCAGCAGTTACGTCCGGGGGGGCGGCGTCTCCTACAATGAGCAGTTCTTC
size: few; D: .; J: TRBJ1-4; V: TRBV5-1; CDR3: CASSPPGGVKSEKLFF; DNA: TGCGCCAGCAGCCCCCCGGGGGGGGTGAAAAGTGAAAAACTGTTTTTT
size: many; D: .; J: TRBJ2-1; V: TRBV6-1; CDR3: CASRERWGQVYNEQFF; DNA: TGTGCCAGCAGGGAAAGATGGGGGCAGGTCTACAATGAGCAGTTCTTC
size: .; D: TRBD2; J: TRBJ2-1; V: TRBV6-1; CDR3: CASNLERTSGGNEQFF; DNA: TGTGCCAGCAATTTAGAGAGGACTAGCGGGGGTAATGAGCAGTTCTTC
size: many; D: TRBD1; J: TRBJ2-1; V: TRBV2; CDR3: CASSEEGTGNYNEQFF; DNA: TGTGCCAGCAGTGAAGAAGGGACAGGGAACTACAATGAGCAGTTCTTC
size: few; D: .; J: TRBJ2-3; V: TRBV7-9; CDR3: CASSLEGGPYTDTQYF; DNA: TGTGCCAGCAGCTTGGAGGGGGGGCCCTACACAGATACGCAGTATTTT
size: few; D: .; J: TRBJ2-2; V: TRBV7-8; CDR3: CASKWSGGSVATGELFF; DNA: TGTGCCAGCAAATGGAGTGGGGGTTCGGTGGCCACCGGGGAGCTGTTTTTT
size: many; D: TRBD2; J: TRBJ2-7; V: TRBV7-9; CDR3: CASSLPWTSGLYEQYF; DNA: TGTGCCAGCAGCTTACCCTGGACTAGCGGCCTCTACGAGCAGTACTTC
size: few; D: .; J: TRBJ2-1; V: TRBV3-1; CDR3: CASSQIEQGPYNEQFF; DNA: TGTGCCAGCAGCCAAATTGAACAGGGACCCTACAATGAGCAGTTCTTC
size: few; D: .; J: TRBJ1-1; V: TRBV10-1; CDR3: CASSESGVPLNTEAFF; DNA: TGCGCCAGCAGTGAGTCGGGGGTGCCCCTAAACACTGAAGCTTTCTTT
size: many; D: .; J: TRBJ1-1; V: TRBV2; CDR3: CASRTEMNTEAFF; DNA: TGTGCCAGCAGGACGGAGATGAACACTGAAGCTTTCTTT
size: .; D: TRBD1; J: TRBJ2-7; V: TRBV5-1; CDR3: CASGEGQGIEVISYEQYF; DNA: TGCGCCAGCGGCGAAGGACAGGGGATCGAGGTCATCTCCTACGAGCAGTACTTC
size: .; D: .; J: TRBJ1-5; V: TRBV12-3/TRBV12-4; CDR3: CASSFVTGGDQPQHF; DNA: TGTGCCAGCAGTTTCGTCACAGGAGGGGATCAGCCCCAGCATTTT
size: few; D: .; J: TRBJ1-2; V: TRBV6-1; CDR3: CASSITREAGYTF; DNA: TGTGCCAGCAGTATCACCAGGGAGGCTGGCTACACCTTC
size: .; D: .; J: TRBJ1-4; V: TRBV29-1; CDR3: CSVEDPRFSEKLFF; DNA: TGCAGCGTTGAAGATCCGAGGTTCAGCGAAAAACTGTTTTTT
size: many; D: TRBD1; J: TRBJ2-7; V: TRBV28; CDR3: CASSPGTGGISSYEQYF; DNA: TGTGCCAGCAGTCCCGGGACAGGGGGAATTTCATCCTACGAGCAGTACTTC
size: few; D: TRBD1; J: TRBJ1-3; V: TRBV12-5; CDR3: CASGLGGSANRGSGNTIYF; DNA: TGTGCTAGTGGTTTGGGAGGATCCGCAAACAGGGGCTCTGGAAACACCATATATTTT
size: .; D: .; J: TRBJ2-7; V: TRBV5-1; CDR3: CASSLEGGEAYEQYF; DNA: TGCGCCAGCAGCTTGGAAGGGGGTGAGGCCTACGAGCAGTACTTC
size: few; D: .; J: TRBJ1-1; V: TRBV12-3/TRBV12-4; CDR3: CASSFGGPTEAFF; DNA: TGTGCCAGCAGTTTTGGAGGTCCCACTGAAGCTTTCTTT
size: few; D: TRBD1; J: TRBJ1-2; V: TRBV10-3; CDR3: CAISGDRANYGYTF; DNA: TGTGCCATCAGTGGGGACAGAGCTAACTATGGCTACACCTTC
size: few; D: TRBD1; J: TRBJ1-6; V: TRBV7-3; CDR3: CASSYTGDSPLHF; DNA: TGTGCCAGCAGCTACACAGGGGACTCACCCCTCCACTTT
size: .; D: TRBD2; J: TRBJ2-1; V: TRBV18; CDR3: CASSPPSGGAYNEQFF; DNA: TGTGCCAGCTCACCACCTAGCGGGGGGGCTTACAATGAGCAGTTCTTC
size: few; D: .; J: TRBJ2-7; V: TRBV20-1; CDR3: CSALKGVEGKQYF; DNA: TGCAGTGCCCTTAAGGGGGTCGAAGGAAAGCAGTACTTC
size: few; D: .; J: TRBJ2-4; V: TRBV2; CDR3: CASSEALGDIQYF; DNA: TGTGCCAGCAGTGAAGCGCTTGGGGACATTCAGTACTTC
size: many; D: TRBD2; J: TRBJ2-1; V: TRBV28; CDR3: CASSYTSGRALGNEQFF; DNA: TGTGCCAGCAGCTATACTAGCGGGAGGGCCCTCGGCAATGAGCAGTTCTTC
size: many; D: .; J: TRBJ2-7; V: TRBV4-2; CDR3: CASSKGGGGGYEQYF; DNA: TGTGCCAGCAGCAAAGGTGGGGGAGGAGGCTACGAGCAGTACTTC
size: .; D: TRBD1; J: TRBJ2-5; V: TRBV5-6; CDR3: CASSLLETGGAETQYF; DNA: TGTGCCAGCAGCTTGCTGGAGACAGGGGGCGCTGAGACCCAGTACTTC
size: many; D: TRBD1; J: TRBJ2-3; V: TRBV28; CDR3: CASGQGGSDTQYF; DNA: TGTGCCAGCGGACAGGGTGGGTCGGATACGCAGTATTTT
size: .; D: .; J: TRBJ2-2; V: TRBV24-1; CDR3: CATSESTGELFF; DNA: TGTGCCACCAGTGAGAGTACCGGGGAGCTGTTTTTT
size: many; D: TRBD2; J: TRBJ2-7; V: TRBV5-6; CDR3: CASSFNGRTYEQYF; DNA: TGTGCCAGCAGCTTCAACGGGAGGACCTACGAGCAGTACTTC
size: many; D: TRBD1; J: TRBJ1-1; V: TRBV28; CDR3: CASSLPAPGQGGNTEAFF; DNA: TGTGCCAGCAGTTTACCAGCCCCGGGACAGGGGGGGAACACTGAAGCTTTCTTT
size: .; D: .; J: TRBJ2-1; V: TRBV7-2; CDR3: CASSLFAEQFF; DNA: TGTGCCAGCAGCTTGTTCGCTGAGCAGTTCTTC
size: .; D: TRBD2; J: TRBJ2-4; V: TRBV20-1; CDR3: CSARGVVAGEARIQYF; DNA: TGCAGTGCTAGAGGAGTGGTAGCGGGAGAAGCTCGCATTCAGTACTTC
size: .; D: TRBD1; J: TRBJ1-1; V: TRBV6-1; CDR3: CASNPRTGLNTEAFF; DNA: TGTGCCAGCAACCCACGGACAGGGCTGAACACTGAAGCTTTCTTT
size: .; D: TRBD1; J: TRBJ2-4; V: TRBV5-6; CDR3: CASRTGTGGVGAKNIQYF; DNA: TGTGCCAGCAGAACCGGGACAGGGGGCGTTGGAGCCAAAAACATTCAGTACTTC
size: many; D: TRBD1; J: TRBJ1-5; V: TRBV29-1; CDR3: CSVGGTGDQPQHF; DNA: TGCAGCGTTGGCGGGACAGGAGATCAGCCCCAGCATTTT
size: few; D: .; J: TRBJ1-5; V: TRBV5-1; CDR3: CASSLSAGGPQHF; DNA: TGCGCCAGCAGCTTGTCGGCCGGTGGGCCCCAGCATTTT
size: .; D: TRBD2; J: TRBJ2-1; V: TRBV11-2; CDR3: CASSPGGVGDEQFF; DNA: TGTGCCAGCAGCCCGGGGGGGGTAGGGGATGAGCAGTTCTTC
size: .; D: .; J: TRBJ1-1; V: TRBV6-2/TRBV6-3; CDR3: CASSEGGGPEAFF; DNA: TGTGCCAGCAGCGAGGGGGGGGGCCCTGAAGCTTTCTTT
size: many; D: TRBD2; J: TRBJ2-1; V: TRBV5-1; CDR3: CASSLASGRSLNEQFF; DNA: TGCGCCAGCAGCTTGGCGTCCGGGAGGTCTTTGAATGAGCAGTTCTTC
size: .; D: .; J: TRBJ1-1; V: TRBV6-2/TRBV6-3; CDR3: CASSFNRDLNTEAFF; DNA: TGTGCCAGCAGTTTCAACAGGGACTTGAACACTGAAGCTTTCTTT
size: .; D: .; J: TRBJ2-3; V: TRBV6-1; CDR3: CASSEVATQYF; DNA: TGTGCCAGCAGCGAGGTGGCTACGCAGTATTTT
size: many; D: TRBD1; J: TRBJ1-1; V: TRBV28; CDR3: CASSAQTGGGGTEAFF; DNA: TGTGCCAGCAGTGCCCAGACAGGGGGCGGAGGCACTGAAGCTTTCTTT
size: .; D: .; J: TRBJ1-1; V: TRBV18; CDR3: CASSPARDRVATEAFF; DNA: TGTGCCAGCTCACCAGCGAGGGATAGGGTGGCCACTGAAGCTTTCTTT
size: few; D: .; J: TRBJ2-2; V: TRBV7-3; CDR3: CASSLIKGAGELFF; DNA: TGTGCCAGCAGCTTAATTAAGGGTGCCGGGGAGCTGTTTTTT